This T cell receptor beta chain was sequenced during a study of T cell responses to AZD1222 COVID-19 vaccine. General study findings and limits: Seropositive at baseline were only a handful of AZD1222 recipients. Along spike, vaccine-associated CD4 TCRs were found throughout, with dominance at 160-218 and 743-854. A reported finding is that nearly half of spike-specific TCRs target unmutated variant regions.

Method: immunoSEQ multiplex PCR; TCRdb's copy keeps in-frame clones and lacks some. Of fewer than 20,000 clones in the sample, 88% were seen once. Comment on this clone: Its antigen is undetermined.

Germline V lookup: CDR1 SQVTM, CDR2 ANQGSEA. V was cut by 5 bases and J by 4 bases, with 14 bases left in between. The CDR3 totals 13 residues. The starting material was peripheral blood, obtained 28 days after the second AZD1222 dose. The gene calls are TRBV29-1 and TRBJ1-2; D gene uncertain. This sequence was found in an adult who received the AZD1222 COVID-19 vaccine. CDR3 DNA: TGCAGCGTTCGGAGGGAAGGACCCTATGGCTACACCTTC. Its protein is CSVRREGPYGYTF. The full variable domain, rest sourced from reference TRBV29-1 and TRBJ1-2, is SAVISQKPSRDICQRGTSLTIQCQVDSQVTMMFWYRQQPGQSLTLIATANQGSEATYESGFVIDKFPISRPNLTFSTLTVSNMSPEDSSIYLCSVRREGPYGYTFGSGTRLTVV.